Below, 13 T cell receptor beta chains from the same sample are listed, as sequenced in a study of OX40 agonist ivuxolimab in advanced cancers. Profiling relied on immunoSEQ multiplex PCR, and the TCRdb table lists in-frame clones only, not all of them. The data hold about 98,000 clones, with around 85% observed a single time. This specimen was CD4+ or CD8+ T cells sorted from blood, taken in a trial of the OX40 agonist ivuxolimab. These receptor sequences come from an adult with an advanced solid tumor such as melanoma, head and neck, liver or kidney cancer.

The chain joins TRBV7-3 to TRBJ2-1; 8 nucleotides align to TRBD2. The CDR3 extends over 15 amino acids. Looked up from germline, CDR1 is SGHTA and CDR2 is FQGTGA. V lost 6 bases to trimming and J lost 8 bases; unmatched junction nucleotides: 12. In DNA form, the CDR3 reads TGTGCCAGCAGACCCCGGGGGGGCCCTTCGGATGAGCAGTTCTTC. This encodes CASRPRGGPSDEQFF.

The chain combines TRBV7-9 with TRBJ2-7, with no clear D. V gave up 5 bases and J gave up 3 bases, with 5 bases separating them. The CDR3 has 11 amino acids. Germline values: CDR1 SEHNR, CDR2 FQNEAQ (reference sequence). The CDR3 DNA is TGTGCCAGCAGCCCCCTCTACGAGCAGTACTTC. Translation gives CASSPLYEQYF.

This chain uses TRBV4-3 with TRBJ2-7; no reliable D call. CDR3 size: 13 residues. Deletions cut 4 bases from V and 6 bases from J, with 13 bases between. Germline CDR1 is LGHNA and CDR2 is YSLEER. CDR3 region: CASSPDGPGEQYF. In DNA, the CDR3 is TGCGCCAGCAGCCCGGACGGCCCGGGCGAGCAGTACTTC.

The genes are TRBV19 and TRBJ1-1; TRBD1 matches 8 bases. V was clipped by 8 bases and J by 6 bases; unmatched bases: 8. Germline V CDR1 and CDR2: LNHDA, SQIVND (reference sequence). The CDR3 is made up of 13 amino acids. The CDR3: CASRQQGDPEAFF. CDR3 bases: TGTGCCAGTCGCCAACAGGGGGACCCTGAAGCTTTCTTT.

The J gene is TRBJ2-2, the V gene TRBV19, with D unclear. Trimming removed 2 bases from V and 8 bases from J, with 9 bases in between. The CDR3 spans 13 residues. Germline V gene lookup returns CDR1 LNHDA and CDR2 SQIVND (reference sequence). Written as DNA, the CDR3 is TGTGCCAGTAGTATAAGGGCCTTGGGGGAGCTGTTTTTT. This codes for CASSIRALGELFF.

This chain uses TRBV10-1 with TRBJ1-1; unclear D gene. The CDR3 is 13 residues long. The germline V gene has CDR1 WNHNN and CDR2 SYGVQD (reference sequence). Trimming shortened V by 3 bases and J by 5 bases, and 10 bases separated the two germline ends. The CDR3 loop is CASSEIGSTEAFF. The CDR3 DNA reads TGCGCCAGCAGTGAAATCGGGAGTACTGAAGCTTTCTTT.

The chain combines TRBV7-3 with TRBJ1-5, with D tentatively TRBD1 (5 bases). Looked up from germline, CDR1 is SGHTA and CDR2 is FQGTGA. This CDR3 region has 13 residues. The V end was cut by 2 bases, the J end by 7 bases, with 9 bases between. CDR3 sequence (DNA): TGTGCCAGCAGCTTAGGTGGGGACCAGCCCCAGCATTTT. Translated, it gives CASSLGGDQPQHF.

The chain joins TRBV6-5 to TRBJ1-1; the match to TRBD1 covers 9 bases. J lost 4 bases, V lost 6 bases, and 6 bases had no gene match. The CDR3 is 14 residues long. CDR1 and CDR2 (germline): MNHEY, SVGAGI. The CDR3 loop is CASSHRGHSTEAFF. DNA for the CDR3: TGTGCCAGCAGCCACAGGGGGCACAGCACTGAAGCTTTCTTT.

The chain joins TRBV2 to TRBJ1-2; D remains ambiguous. Germline V CDR1 and CDR2: SNHLY, FYNNEI. The germline V and J ends were trimmed by 6 bases and 4 bases, with 12 bases remaining between them. The CDR3 has 13 residues. In nucleotides, the CDR3 is TGTGCCAGCAGCCCGGAGAGCCGCTATGGCTACACCTTC. Residues: CASSPESRYGYTF.

This clone was seen once. CDR3 sequence: CASHPQGRGIYEQYF. CDR3 nucleotides: TGTGCCAGCCACCCCCAGGGCAGGGGGATCTACGAGCAGTACTTC. V gene TRBV25-1 combines with J gene TRBJ2-7; the match to TRBD1 covers 7 bases. Per the germline V gene, CDR1 is MGHDK and CDR2 is SYGVNS. The CDR3 extends over 15 amino acids. V shed 8 bases, J shed 3 bases, and the junction held 13 bases outside the gene matches.

Here the CDR3 reads CASSRRTGTGGYTF. CDR3 DNA: TGTGCCAGCAGTCGCCGAACAGGGACCGGAGGCTACACCTTC. The V call is TRBV27, the J call TRBJ1-2; maybe TRBD1 (6 bases). Germline V gene data show CDR1 as MNHEY and CDR2 as SMNVEV (reference sequence). With 5 bases removed from V and 8 bases from J, the gap between germline ends came to 18 bases. The CDR3 spans 14 residues.

The chain links TRBV27 to TRBJ1-2; D unclear. Per germline, CDR1 MNHEY and CDR2 SMNVEV (reference sequence). The CDR3 spans 16 residues. Deletions cut 0 bases from V and 0 bases from J, with 11 bases between. CDR3 protein: CASSLSASSSNYGYTF. CDR3 DNA: TGTGCCAGCAGTTTATCCGCAAGTAGTTCTAACTATGGCTACACCTTC.

This clone was counted a few times. This chain joins TRBV6-6 and TRBJ2-7, with 11 bases aligning to TRBD2. The CDR3 is made up of 16 amino acids. The V gene's germline CDR1 is MNHNY and CDR2 SVGAGI (reference sequence). The V and J ends lost 5 bases and 3 bases, in that order; junction bases with no gene match: 9. The chain's CDR3 is CASSPVGTSGLYEQYF. CDR3 DNA: TGTGCCAGCAGTCCAGTCGGGACTAGCGGTCTCTACGAGCAGTACTTC.